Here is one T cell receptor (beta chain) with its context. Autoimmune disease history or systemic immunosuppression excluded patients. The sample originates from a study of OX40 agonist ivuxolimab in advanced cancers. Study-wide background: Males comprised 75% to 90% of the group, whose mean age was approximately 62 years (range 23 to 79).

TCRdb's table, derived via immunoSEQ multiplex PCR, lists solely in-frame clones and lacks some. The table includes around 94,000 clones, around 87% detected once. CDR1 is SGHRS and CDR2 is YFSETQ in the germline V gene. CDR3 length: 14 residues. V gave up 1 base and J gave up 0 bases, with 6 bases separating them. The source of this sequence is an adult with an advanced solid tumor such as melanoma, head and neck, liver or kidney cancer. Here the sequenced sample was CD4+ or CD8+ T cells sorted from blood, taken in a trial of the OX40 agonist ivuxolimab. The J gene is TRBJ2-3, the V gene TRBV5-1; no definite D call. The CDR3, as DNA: TGCGCCAGCAGCTTGTCAGATAGCACAGATACGCAGTATTTT. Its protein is CASSLSDSTDTQYF.